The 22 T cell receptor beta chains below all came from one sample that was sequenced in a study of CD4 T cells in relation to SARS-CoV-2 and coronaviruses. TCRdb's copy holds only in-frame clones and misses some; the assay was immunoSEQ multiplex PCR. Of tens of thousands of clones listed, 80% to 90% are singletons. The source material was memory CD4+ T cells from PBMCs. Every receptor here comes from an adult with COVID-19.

In DNA form, the CDR3 reads TGCGCCAGCAGCTTGGGGGATAGCACAGATACGCAGTATTTT. Residues: CASSLGDSTDTQYF. J is TRBJ2-3 and V is TRBV5-1; D call uncertain. This CDR3 spans 14 amino acids. Germline CDR1 reads SGHRS; CDR2 reads YFSETQ. V lost 0 bases, J lost 0 bases, and 5 bases lay in between.

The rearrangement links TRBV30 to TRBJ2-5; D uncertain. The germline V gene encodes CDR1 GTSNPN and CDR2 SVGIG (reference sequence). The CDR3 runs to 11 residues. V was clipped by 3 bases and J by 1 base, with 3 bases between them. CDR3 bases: TGTGCCTGGAGAAGCCAAGAGACCCAGTACTTC. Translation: CAWRSQETQYF.

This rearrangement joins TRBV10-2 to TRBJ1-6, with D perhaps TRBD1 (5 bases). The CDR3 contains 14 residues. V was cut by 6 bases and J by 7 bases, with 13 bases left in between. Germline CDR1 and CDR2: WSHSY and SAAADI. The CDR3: CASRQPGYNSPLHF. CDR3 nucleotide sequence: TGCGCCAGCAGGCAGCCAGGGTACAATTCACCCCTCCACTTT.

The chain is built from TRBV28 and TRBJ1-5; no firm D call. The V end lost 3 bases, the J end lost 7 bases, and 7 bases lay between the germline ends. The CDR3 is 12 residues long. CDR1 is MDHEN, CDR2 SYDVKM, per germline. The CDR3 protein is CASSLKGQPQHF. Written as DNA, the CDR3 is TGTGCCAGCAGTTTGAAAGGGCAGCCCCAGCATTTT.

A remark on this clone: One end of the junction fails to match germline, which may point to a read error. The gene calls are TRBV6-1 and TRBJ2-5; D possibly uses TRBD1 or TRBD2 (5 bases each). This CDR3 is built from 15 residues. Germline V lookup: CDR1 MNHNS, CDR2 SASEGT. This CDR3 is CASSTLERDQETQYF. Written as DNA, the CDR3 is TGTGCCAGCAGTACCCTAGAACGGGACCAGGAGACCCAGTACTTC.

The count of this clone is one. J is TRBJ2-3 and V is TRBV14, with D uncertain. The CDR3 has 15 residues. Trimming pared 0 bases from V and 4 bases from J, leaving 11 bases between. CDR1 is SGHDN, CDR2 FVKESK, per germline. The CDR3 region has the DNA TGTGCCAGCAGCCAAGAGTTCGGGTTCTCAGATACGCAGTATTTT. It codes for CASSQEFGFSDTQYF.

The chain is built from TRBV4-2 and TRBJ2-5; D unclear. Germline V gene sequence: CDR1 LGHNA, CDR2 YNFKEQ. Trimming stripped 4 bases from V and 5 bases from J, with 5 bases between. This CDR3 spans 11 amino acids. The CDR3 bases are TGTGCCAGCAGCCCGGCGGAGACCCAGTACTTC. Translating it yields CASSPAETQYF.

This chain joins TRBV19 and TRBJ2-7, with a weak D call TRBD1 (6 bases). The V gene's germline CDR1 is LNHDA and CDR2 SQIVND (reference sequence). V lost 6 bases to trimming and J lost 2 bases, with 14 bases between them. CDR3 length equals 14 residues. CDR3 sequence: CASRNRDGAYEQYF. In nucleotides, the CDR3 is TGTGCCAGTAGGAACAGGGATGGGGCCTACGAGCAGTACTTC.

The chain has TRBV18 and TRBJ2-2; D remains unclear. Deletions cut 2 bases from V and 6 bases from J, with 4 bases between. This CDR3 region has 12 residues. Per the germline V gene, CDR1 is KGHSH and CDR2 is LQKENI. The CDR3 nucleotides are TGTGCCAGCTCACCAGGGGCCGGGGAGCTGTTTTTT. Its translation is CASSPGAGELFF.

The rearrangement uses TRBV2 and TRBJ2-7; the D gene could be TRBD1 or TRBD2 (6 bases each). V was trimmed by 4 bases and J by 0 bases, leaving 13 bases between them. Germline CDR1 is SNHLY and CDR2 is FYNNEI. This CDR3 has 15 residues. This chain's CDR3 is CASSVRGQSSYEQYF. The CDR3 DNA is TGTGCCAGCAGTGTACGGGGGCAAAGCTCCTACGAGCAGTACTTC.

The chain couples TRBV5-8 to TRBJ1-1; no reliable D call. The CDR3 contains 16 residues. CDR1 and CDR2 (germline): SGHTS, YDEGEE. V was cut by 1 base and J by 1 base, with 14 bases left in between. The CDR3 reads CASSLRSTAPNTEAFF. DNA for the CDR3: TGTGCCAGCAGCTTGCGGTCCACGGCTCCGAACACTGAAGCTTTCTTT.

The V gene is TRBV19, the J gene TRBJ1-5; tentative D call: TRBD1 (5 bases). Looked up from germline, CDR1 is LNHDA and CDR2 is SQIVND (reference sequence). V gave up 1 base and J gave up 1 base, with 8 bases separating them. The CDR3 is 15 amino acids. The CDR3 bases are TGTGCCAGTAGTATAGTGGGGCAAAGCAATCAGCCCCAGCATTTT. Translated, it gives CASSIVGQSNQPQHF.

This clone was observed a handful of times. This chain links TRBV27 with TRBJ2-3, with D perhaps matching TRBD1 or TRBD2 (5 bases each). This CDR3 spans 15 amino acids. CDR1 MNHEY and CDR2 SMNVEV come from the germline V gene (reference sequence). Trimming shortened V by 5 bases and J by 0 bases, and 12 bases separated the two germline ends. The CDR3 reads CASSARDGSTDTQYF. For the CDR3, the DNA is TGTGCCAGCAGTGCCCGGGACGGAAGCACAGATACGCAGTATTTT.

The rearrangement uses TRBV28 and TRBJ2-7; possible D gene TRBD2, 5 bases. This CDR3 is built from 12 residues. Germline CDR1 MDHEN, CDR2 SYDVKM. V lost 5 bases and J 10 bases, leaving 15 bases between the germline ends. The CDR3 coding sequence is TGTGCCAGCAGTCCCCCCGAGGGCAAACAGTACTTC. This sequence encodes CASSPPEGKQYF.

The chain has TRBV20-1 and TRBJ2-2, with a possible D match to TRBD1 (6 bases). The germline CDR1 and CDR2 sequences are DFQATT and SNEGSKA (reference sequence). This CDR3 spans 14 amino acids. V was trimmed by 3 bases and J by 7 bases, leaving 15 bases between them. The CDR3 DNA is TGCAGTGCTAGTTTTCCAGGGGTAGGCGGGGAGCTGTTTTTT. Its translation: CSASFPGVGGELFF.

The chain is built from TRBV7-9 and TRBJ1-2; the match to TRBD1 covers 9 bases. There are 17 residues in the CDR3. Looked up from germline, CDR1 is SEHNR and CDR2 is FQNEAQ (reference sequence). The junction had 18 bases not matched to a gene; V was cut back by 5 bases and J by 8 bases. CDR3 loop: CASSDYGAGTGLKGYTF. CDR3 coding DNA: TGTGCCAGCAGCGACTATGGCGCCGGGACAGGGTTGAAAGGCTACACCTTC.

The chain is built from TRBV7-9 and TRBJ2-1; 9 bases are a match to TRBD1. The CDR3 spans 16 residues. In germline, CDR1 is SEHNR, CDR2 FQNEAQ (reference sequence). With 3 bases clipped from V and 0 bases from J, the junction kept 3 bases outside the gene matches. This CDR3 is CASSLWTGVSYNEQFF. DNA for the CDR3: TGTGCCAGCAGCTTGTGGACAGGGGTCTCCTACAATGAGCAGTTCTTC. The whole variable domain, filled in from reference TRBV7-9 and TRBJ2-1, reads DTGVSQNPRHKITKRGQNVTFRCDPISEHNRLYWYRQTLGQGPEFLTYFQNEAQLEKSRLLSDRFSAERPKGSFSTLEIQRTEQGDSAMYLCASSLWTGVSYNEQFFGPGTRLTVL.

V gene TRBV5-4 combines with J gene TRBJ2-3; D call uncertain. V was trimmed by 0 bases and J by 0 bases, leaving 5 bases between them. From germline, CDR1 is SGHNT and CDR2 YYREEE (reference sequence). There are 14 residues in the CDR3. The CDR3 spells CASSLVGSTDTQYF. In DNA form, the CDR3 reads TGTGCCAGCAGCTTGGTTGGGAGCACAGATACGCAGTATTTT.

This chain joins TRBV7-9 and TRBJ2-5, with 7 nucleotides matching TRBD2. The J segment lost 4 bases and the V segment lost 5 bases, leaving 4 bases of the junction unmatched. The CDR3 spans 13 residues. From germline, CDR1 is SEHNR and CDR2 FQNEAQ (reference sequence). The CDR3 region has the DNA TGTGCCAGCAGCCAGGGAGGGGCAGAGACCCAGTACTTC. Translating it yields CASSQGGAETQYF.

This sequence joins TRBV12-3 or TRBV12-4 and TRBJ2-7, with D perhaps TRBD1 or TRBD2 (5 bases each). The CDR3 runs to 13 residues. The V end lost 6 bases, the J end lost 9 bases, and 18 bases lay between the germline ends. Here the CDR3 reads CASRDRDPQRQYF. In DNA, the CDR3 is TGTGCCAGCAGAGACCGGGACCCTCAAAGGCAGTACTTC.

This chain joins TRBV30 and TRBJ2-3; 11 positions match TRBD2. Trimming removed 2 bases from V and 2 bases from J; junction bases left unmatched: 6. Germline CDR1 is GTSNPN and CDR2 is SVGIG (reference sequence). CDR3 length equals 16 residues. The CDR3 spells CAWSPAGLADTDTQYF. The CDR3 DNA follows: TGTGCCTGGAGTCCCGCGGGACTAGCGGACACAGATACGCAGTATTTT.

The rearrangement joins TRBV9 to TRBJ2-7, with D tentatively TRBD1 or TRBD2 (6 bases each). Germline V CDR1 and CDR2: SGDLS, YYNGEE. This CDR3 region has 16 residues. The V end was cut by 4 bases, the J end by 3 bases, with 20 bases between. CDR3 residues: CASSLGGGGSYYEQYF. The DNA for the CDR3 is TGTGCCAGCAGCCTAGGGGGAGGAGGCTCTTACTACGAGCAGTACTTC.